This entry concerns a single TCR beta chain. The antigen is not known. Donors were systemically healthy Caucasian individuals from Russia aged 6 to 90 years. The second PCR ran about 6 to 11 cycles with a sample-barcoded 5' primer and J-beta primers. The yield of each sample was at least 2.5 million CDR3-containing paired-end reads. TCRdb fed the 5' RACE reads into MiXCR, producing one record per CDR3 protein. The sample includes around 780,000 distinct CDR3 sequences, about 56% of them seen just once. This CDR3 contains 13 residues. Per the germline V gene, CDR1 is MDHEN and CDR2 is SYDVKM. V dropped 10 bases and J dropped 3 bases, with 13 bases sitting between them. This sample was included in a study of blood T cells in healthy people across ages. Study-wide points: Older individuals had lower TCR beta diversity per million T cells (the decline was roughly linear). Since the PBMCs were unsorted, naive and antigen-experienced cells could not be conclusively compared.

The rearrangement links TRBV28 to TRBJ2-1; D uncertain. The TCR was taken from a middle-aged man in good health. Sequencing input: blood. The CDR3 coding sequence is TGTGCCATAAAAAAATGGGTCTACAATGAGCAGTTCTTC. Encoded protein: CAIKKWVYNEQFF.